The 2 T cell receptor beta chains below were found in one sample sequenced in a study of blood T cell repertoires in COVID-19. TCRdb's table, derived via immunoSEQ multiplex PCR, lists solely in-frame clones and lacks some. The table shows around 69,000 clones, with 89% occurring only once. The sequencing input was peripheral blood. These receptors all come from a woman between 45 and 65 years old with active COVID-19.

The genes are TRBV7-2 and TRBJ2-7; 8 bases are a match to TRBD1. V shed 1 base, J shed 5 bases, and the junction held 7 bases outside the gene matches. Germline values: CDR1 SGHTA, CDR2 FQGNSA. This CDR3 is built from 15 residues. This chain's CDR3 is CASSLESGGSHEQYF. CDR3 coding DNA: TGTGCCAGCAGCTTAGAGTCAGGGGGCAGCCACGAGCAGTACTTC.

CDR3 nucleotides: TGTGCCAGCACCAACGTCGGGAGTGAGACCCAGTACTTC. This translates into CASTNVGSETQYF. The chain employs TRBV6-5 and TRBJ2-5; TRBD2 might be the D (6 bases). CDR1 is MNHEY, CDR2 SVGAGI, per germline. CDR3 length equals 13 residues. Trimming took 7 bases from V and 5 from J, leaving 14 bases between them.